This is a list of T cell receptor beta chains from one sample in a study of cytotoxic CD8 clonotypes in ibrutinib-treated CLL. TCRdb's copy holds only in-frame clones and misses some; the assay was immunoSEQ multiplex PCR. The sample has 250,000 to 350,000 clones; 60% to 80% are singletons. This material consisted of PBMCs, taken at disease progression, from a patient treated with ibrutinib. These receptors were collected from a human donor with chronic lymphocytic leukemia. The CDR3 runs from the conserved cysteine through the conserved F or W. The D gene is left open where the match is weak. Not all rows give a size; the values are once, few, many and, for expanded clones, a class.

D	J	size	V	CDR3	DNA
TRBD1	TRBJ2-7	NA	TRBV27	CASAYSGTGGYEQYF	TGTGCCAGTGCTTACTCCGGTACAGGGGGTTACGAGCAGTACTTC
NA	TRBJ1-2	few	TRBV13	CASSPGPVYGYTF	TGTGCCAGCAGCCCTGGACCGGTCTATGGCTACACCTTC
NA	TRBJ2-7	NA	TRBV18	CASSPGGREEEQYF	TGTGCCAGCTCACCTGGGGGACGGGAAGAAGAGCAGTACTTC
NA	TRBJ1-1	NA	TRBV18	CASSPGAGNTEAFF	TGTGCCAGCTCACCCGGCGCCGGGAACACTGAAGCTTTCTTT
NA	TRBJ1-2	NA	TRBV19	CASSTQPQGYGGGYTF	TGTGCCAGTAGTACTCAACCTCAGGGTTACGGTGGTGGCTACACCTTC
NA	TRBJ2-7	NA	TRBV18	CASSPPGTGPYEQYF	TGTGCCAGCTCACCACCTGGAACAGGCCCCTACGAGCAGTACTTC
TRBD2	TRBJ2-1	NA	TRBV15	CATSTSGTSGNEQFF	TGTGCCACCAGCACCTCCGGGACTAGCGGGAATGAGCAGTTCTTC
TRBD2	TRBJ2-1	NA	TRBV9	CASSGLGEGGNEQFF	TGTGCCAGCAGCGGGCTAGGGGAGGGCGGCAATGAGCAGTTCTTC
NA	TRBJ2-7	few	TRBV6-5	CASSYHGSYEQYF	TGTGCCAGCAGTTACCACGGCTCCTACGAGCAGTACTTC
TRBD1	TRBJ2-1	once	TRBV11-1	CASSRAGTGGNEQFF	TGTGCCAGCAGCCGCGCCGGGACAGGGGGCAATGAGCAGTTCTTC
TRBD1	TRBJ1-5	once	TRBV7-2	CASSSRDRGLQPQHF	TGTGCCAGCAGCTCAAGGGACAGGGGGCTCCAGCCCCAGCATTTT
NA	TRBJ1-6	NA	TRBV4-1	CASSQVIILASPLHF	TGCGCCAGCAGCCAGGTGATTATCCTCGCTTCACCCCTCCACTTT
TRBD2	TRBJ2-3	NA	TRBV7-6	CASSLELAGGPGDTQYF	TGTGCCAGCAGCTTAGAGCTAGCGGGAGGGCCCGGAGATACGCAGTATTTT
NA	TRBJ2-1	NA	TRBV29-1	CSVVFGYYNEQFF	TGCAGCGTTGTTTTCGGGTACTACAATGAGCAGTTCTTC
NA	TRBJ2-7	few	TRBV19	CASRADRGPYEQYF	TGTGCCAGCAGAGCAGACCGCGGGCCCTACGAGCAGTACTTC
TRBD1	TRBJ1-2	NA	TRBV5-1	CASSYPTGQGYTF	TGCGCCAGCAGCTACCCGACAGGGCAAGGCTACACCTTC
NA	TRBJ2-2	NA	TRBV4-1	CASSQEEGVTGELFF	TGCGCCAGCAGCCAAGAAGAAGGGGTCACCGGGGAGCTGTTTTTT
TRBD1	TRBJ2-7	once	TRBV11-2	CASSHPGQGRAVGYEQYF	TGTGCCAGCAGCCATCCGGGACAGGGGCGCGCGGTAGGCTACGAGCAGTACTTC
TRBD2	TRBJ2-3	NA	TRBV7-2	CASSLGLAGGSPDTQYF	TGTGCCAGCAGCCTCGGACTAGCGGGGGGCTCCCCAGATACGCAGTATTTT
TRBD1	TRBJ1-1	NA	TRBV25-1	CASSEYGTGWGTEAFF	TGTGCCAGCAGTGAATACGGGACAGGGTGGGGCACTGAAGCTTTCTTT
NA	TRBJ2-3	few	TRBV5-1	CASRGTLPGDTQYF	TGCGCCAGCAGGGGGACACTTCCCGGAGATACGCAGTATTTT
NA	TRBJ2-3	NA	TRBV4-1	CASSQGLGTDTQYF	TGCGCCAGCAGCCAAGGTCTGGGTACAGATACGCAGTATTTT
TRBD1	TRBJ2-1	NA	TRBV23-1	CASKTGSGNEQFF	TGCGCCAGCAAGACAGGGTCCGGCAATGAGCAGTTCTTC
NA	TRBJ2-2	few	TRBV4-2	CASRGLNTGELFF	TGTGCCAGCCGGGGATTAAACACCGGGGAGCTGTTTTTT
NA	TRBJ2-3	few	TRBV7-3	CASSLLGTDTQYF	TGTGCCAGCAGCTTATTGGGCACAGATACGCAGTATTTT
NA	TRBJ2-7	NA	TRBV11-2	CASSFGTGYEQYF	TGTGCCAGCAGCTTCGGAACAGGGTACGAGCAGTACTTC
NA	TRBJ2-1	NA	TRBV15	CATSREPGQRNEQFF	TGTGCCACCAGCAGAGAGCCGGGACAAAGGAATGAGCAGTTCTTC
TRBD1	TRBJ2-7	once	TRBV19	CASSLRDSRISTYEQYF	TGTGCCAGTAGTCTCCGGGACAGTCGGATAAGCACCTACGAGCAGTACTTC
NA	TRBJ2-7	few	TRBV7-5	CVRSLDGGRNYEQYF	TGTGTCAGAAGCTTAGATGGAGGGCGGAACTACGAGCAGTACTTC
NA	TRBJ1-4	NA	TRBV19	CASSISSGGDNEKLFF	TGTGCCAGTAGTATATCGAGCGGGGGTGATAATGAAAAACTGTTTTTT
NA	TRBJ2-1	NA	TRBV5-4	CASRTDSYNEQFF	TGTGCCAGCAGGACAGACTCCTACAATGAGCAGTTCTTC
NA	TRBJ1-2	NA	TRBV28	CASSPGRGRNGYTF	TGTGCCAGCAGCCCCGGCAGGGGTAGGAATGGCTACACCTTC
TRBD2	TRBJ2-7	NA	TRBV28	CAIKGLADSTFRDEQYF	TGTGCCATCAAGGGGCTAGCGGATTCAACATTTCGGGACGAGCAGTACTTC
TRBD2	TRBJ2-3	NA	TRBV7-3	CASSSELAGVHTQYF	TGTGCCAGCAGTTCCGAACTAGCGGGAGTACATACGCAGTATTTT
NA	TRBJ2-7	NA	TRBV9	CASSVGPGAYEQYF	TGTGCCAGCAGCGTAGGTCCGGGGGCCTACGAGCAGTACTTC
NA	TRBJ2-7	NA	TRBV15	CATSASAVSYEQYF	TGTGCCACCAGCGCCAGCGCAGTTTCCTACGAGCAGTACTTC
NA	TRBJ1-2	NA	TRBV5-1	CASSLGPSNYGYTF	TGCGCCAGCAGCTTGGGACCTTCTAACTATGGCTACACCTTC
NA	TRBJ1-2	NA	TRBV4-1	CASSQHEWGGGYTF	TGCGCCAGCAGCCAACATGAGTGGGGGGGTGGCTACACCTTC
TRBD1	TRBJ1-2	few	TRBV7-2	CASTHPGQLNYGYTF	TGTGCCAGCACCCACCCGGGACAGTTGAACTATGGCTACACCTTC
TRBD1	TRBJ2-7	few	TRBV19	CASSPPGTGASYEQYF	TGTGCCAGTAGTCCGCCAGGGACAGGGGCGTCCTACGAGCAGTACTTC
NA	TRBJ2-1	NA	TRBV9	CASSNRGGGGTMSNEQFF	TGTGCCAGCAGCAACCGGGGAGGGGGCGGGACAATGAGCAATGAGCAGTTCTTC
NA	TRBJ2-7	NA	TRBV11-2	CASSKQGIYEQYF	TGTGCCAGCAGCAAACAGGGAATCTACGAGCAGTACTTC
NA	TRBJ2-7	few	TRBV6-1	CASSEPRWSDEQYF	TGTGCCAGCAGTGAACCACGATGGAGTGACGAGCAGTACTTC
NA	TRBJ1-6	NA	TRBV5-1	CASRSDTSYNSPLHF	TGCGCCAGCAGATCCGACACCTCCTATAATTCACCCCTCCACTTT
NA	TRBJ1-3	NA	TRBV5-6	CASSLEGARGNTIYF	TGTGCCAGCAGCTTGGAAGGGGCTCGAGGAAACACCATATATTTT
NA	TRBJ2-5	NA	TRBV27	CASSFTGQETQYF	TGTGCCAGCAGTTTCACAGGACAAGAGACCCAGTACTTC
NA	TRBJ2-6	NA	TRBV9	CASSVAGPGANVLTF	TGTGCCAGCAGCGTAGCAGGGCCTGGGGCCAACGTCCTGACTTTC
NA	TRBJ2-7	NA	TRBV6-1	CASSAIGNEQYF	TGTGCCAGCAGTGCGATCGGGAACGAGCAGTACTTC
NA	TRBJ1-2	NA	TRBV18	CASSPIKAGYGYTF	TGTGCCAGCTCACCCATAAAGGCGGGCTATGGCTACACCTTC
TRBD2	TRBJ2-1	NA	TRBV4-1	CASSQDRASGAYNEQFF	TGCGCCAGCAGCCAAGATCGGGCTAGCGGGGCTTACAATGAGCAGTTCTTC
TRBD2	TRBJ2-4	NA	TRBV28	CASSHGLAGAKNIQYF	TGTGCCAGCAGTCACGGACTAGCTGGGGCCAAAAACATTCAGTACTTC
NA	TRBJ2-2	NA	TRBV6-5	CATGGRAPNTGELFF	TGTGCCACCGGGGGACGAGCTCCGAACACCGGGGAGCTGTTTTTT
NA	TRBJ1-2	few	TRBV6-1	CASSDGARAYGYTF	TGTGCCAGCAGTGATGGGGCCAGGGCCTATGGCTACACCTTC
NA	TRBJ2-2	NA	TRBV18	CASSPYTGELFF	TGTGCCAGCTCACCATATACCGGGGAGCTGTTTTTT
NA	TRBJ1-1	NA	TRBV7-9	CASSPDSLNTEAFF	TGTGCCAGCAGCCCGGACAGTTTGAACACTGAAGCTTTCTTT
TRBD1	TRBJ2-1	NA	TRBV25-1	CASSVRGQGFYNEQFF	TGTGCCAGCAGTGTGAGGGGACAGGGGTTTTACAATGAGCAGTTCTTC
TRBD2	TRBJ2-1	NA	TRBV4-1	CASSQDRSASGSPYNEQFF	TGCGCCAGCAGCCAAGATCGATCGGCTAGCGGGAGTCCCTACAATGAGCAGTTCTTC
NA	TRBJ2-2	NA	TRBV9	CASSVTLANGELFF	TGTGCCAGCAGCGTTACTCTAGCGAACGGGGAGCTGTTTTTT
TRBD1	TRBJ1-2	NA	TRBV18	CASSPDRDRYGYTF	TGTGCCAGCTCACCCGACAGGGACCGCTATGGCTACACCTTC
NA	TRBJ1-2	once	TRBV11-2	CASSLEGRYGYTF	TGTGCCAGCAGCTTAGAAGGTAGATATGGCTACACCTTC